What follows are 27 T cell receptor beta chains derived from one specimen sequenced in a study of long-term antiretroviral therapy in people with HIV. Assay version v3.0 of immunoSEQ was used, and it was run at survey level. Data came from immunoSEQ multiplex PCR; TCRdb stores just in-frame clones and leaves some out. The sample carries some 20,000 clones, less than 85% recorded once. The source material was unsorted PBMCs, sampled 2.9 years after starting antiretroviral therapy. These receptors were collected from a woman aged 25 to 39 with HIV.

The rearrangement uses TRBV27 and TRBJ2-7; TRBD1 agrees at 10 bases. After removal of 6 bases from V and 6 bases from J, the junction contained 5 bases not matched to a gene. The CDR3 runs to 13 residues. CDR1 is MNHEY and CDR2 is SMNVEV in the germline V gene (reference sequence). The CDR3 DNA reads TGTGCCAGCAGCCTCGGGACAGGGGCCGAGCAGTACGTC. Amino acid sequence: CASSLGTGAEQYV.

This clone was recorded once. CDR3 nucleotide sequence: TGTGCCAGCAGCTTCTCATCGGACTTCACCTACGAGCAGTACTTC. It encodes CASSFSSDFTYEQYF. This chain uses TRBV7-6 with TRBJ2-7, with D possibly being TRBD2 (5 bases). Germline V CDR1 and CDR2: SGHVS, FNYEAQ. The CDR3 runs to 15 residues. V was cut by 3 bases and J by 2 bases, with 14 bases left in between.

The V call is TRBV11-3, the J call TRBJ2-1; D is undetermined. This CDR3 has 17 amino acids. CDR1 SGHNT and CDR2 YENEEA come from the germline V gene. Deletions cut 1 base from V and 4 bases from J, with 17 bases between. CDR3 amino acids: CASSLGVDSLGYNEQFF. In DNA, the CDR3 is TGTGCCAGCAGCTTAGGGGTCGACTCCCTGGGGTACAATGAGCAGTTCTTC.

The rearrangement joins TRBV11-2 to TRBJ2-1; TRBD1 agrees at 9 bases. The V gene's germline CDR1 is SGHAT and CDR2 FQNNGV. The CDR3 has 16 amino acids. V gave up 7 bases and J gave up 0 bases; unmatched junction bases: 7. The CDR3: CASNSVQGASYNEQFF. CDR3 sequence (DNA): TGTGCCAGCAACTCAGTACAGGGGGCCTCCTACAATGAGCAGTTCTTC.

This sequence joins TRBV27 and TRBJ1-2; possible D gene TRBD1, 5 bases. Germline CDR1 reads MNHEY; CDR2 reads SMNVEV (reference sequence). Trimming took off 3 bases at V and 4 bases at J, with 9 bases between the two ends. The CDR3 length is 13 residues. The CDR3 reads CASSFRGAYGYTF. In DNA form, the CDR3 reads TGTGCCAGCAGTTTCCGGGGCGCCTATGGCTACACCTTC.

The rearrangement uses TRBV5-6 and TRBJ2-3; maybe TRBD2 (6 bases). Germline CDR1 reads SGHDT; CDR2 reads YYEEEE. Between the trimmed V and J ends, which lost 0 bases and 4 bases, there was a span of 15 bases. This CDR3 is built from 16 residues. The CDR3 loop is CASSLGMEGKADTQYF. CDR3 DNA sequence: TGTGCCAGCAGCTTGGGAATGGAGGGGAAGGCAGATACGCAGTATTTT.

DNA for the CDR3: TGTGCCAGCAGTCCTTCGGGACCACAGACCGACTTAGCCAAAAACATTCAGTACTTC. This sequence encodes CASSPSGPQTDLAKNIQYF. The chain couples TRBV2 to TRBJ2-4, with D perhaps TRBD1 or TRBD2 (5 bases each). The length of the CDR3 is 19 residues. Germline-derived CDR1 and CDR2 are SNHLY and FYNNEI. Trimming took 5 bases from V and 0 from J, leaving 23 bases between them.

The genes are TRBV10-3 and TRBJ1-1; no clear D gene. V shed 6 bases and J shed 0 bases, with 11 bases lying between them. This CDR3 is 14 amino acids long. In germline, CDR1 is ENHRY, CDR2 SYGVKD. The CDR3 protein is CAISRTDMNTEAFF. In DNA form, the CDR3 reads TGTGCCATCAGCCGGACTGATATGAACACTGAAGCTTTCTTT.

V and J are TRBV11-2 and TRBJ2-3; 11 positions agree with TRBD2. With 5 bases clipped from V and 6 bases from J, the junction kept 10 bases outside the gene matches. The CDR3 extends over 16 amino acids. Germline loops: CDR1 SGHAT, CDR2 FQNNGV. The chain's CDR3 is CASSRGLSGGADTQYF. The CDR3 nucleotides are TGTGCCAGCAGCCGCGGGCTTAGCGGGGGGGCCGATACGCAGTATTTT.

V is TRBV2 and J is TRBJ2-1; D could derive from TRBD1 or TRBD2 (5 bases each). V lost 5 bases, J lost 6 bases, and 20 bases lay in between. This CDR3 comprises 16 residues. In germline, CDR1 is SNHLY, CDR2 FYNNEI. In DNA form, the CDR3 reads TGTGCCAGCAGTCCTACACAGGTAGCGTTAATCAATGAGCAGTTCTTC. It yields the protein CASSPTQVALINEQFF.

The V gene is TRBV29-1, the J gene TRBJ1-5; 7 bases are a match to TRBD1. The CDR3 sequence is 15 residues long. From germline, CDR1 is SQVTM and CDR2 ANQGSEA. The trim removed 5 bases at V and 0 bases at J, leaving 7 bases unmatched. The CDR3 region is CSVRSGTDSNQPQHF. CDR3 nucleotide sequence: TGCAGCGTTCGATCCGGGACAGATAGCAATCAGCCCCAGCATTTT.

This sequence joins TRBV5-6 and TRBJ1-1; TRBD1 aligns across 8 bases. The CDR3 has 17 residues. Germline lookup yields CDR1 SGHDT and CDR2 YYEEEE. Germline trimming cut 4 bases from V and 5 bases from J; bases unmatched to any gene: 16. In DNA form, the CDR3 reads TGTGCCAGCAGCCTTGCGGGAGTCAGGGGGCCATGGACTGAAGCTTTCTTT. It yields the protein CASSLAGVRGPWTEAFF.

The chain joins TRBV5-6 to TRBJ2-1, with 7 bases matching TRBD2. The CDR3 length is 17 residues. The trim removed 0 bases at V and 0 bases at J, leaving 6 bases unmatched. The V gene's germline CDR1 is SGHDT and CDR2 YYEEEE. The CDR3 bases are TGTGCCAGCAGCTTGGGGGCTAGCGGTCTCTCCTACAATGAGCAGTTCTTC. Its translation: CASSLGASGLSYNEQFF. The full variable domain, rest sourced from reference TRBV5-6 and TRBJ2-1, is DAGVTQSPTHLIKTRGQQVTLRCSPKSGHDTVSWYQQALGQGPQFIFQYYEEEERQRGNFPDRFSGHQFPNYSSELNVNALLLGDSALYLCASSLGASGLSYNEQFFGPGTRLTVL.

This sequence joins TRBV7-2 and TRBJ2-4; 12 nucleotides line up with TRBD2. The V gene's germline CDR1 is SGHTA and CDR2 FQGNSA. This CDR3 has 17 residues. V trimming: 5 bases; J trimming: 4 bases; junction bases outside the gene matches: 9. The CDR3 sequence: CASSQGWTSGEKNIQYF. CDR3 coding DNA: TGTGCCAGCAGCCAAGGGTGGACTAGCGGGGAAAAAAACATTCAGTACTTC.

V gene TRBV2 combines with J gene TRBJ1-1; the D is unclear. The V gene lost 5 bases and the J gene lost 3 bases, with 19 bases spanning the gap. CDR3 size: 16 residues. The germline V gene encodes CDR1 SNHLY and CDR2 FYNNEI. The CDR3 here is CASSHPLTQADTEAFF. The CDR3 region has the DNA TGTGCCAGCAGTCACCCACTGACTCAGGCGGACACTGAAGCTTTCTTT.

CDR3 sequence: CASKQSSYNEQFF. In DNA form, the CDR3 reads TGTGCCAGCAAACAGTCCTCCTACAATGAGCAGTTCTTC. The chain joins TRBV2 to TRBJ2-1; no reliable D call. This CDR3 comprises 13 residues. Germline values: CDR1 SNHLY, CDR2 FYNNEI. Trimming left V 7 bases short and J 0 bases short, with 7 bases between.

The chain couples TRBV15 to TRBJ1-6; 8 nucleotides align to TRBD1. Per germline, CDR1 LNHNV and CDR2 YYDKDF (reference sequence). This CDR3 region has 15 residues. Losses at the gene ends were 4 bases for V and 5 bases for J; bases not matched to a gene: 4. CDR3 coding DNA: TGTGCCACCAGCATAGACAGGGGAGATAATTCACCCCTCCACTTT. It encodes CATSIDRGDNSPLHF.

This chain's CDR3 is CASSGGGLQETQYF. CDR3 nucleotide sequence: TGTGCCAGCAGTGGAGGGGGACTCCAAGAGACCCAGTACTTC. The chain joins TRBV2 to TRBJ2-5; either TRBD1 or TRBD2 may supply D (6 bases each). Per germline, CDR1 SNHLY and CDR2 FYNNEI. V was clipped by 4 bases and J by 1 base, with 10 bases between them. The CDR3 has 14 residues. Full variable domain (remainder filled in from reference TRBV2 and TRBJ2-5): EPEVTQTPSHQVTQMGQEVILRCVPISNHLYFYWYRQILGQKVEFLVSFYNNEISEKSEIFDDQFSVERPDGSNFTLKIRSTKLEDSAMYFCASSGGGLQETQYFGPGTRLLVL.

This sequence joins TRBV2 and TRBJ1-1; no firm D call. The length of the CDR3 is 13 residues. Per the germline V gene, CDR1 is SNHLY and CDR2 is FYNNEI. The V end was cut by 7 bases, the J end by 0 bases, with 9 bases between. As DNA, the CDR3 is TGTGCCAGCAAGTCCGGGATGAACACTGAAGCTTTCTTT. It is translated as CASKSGMNTEAFF. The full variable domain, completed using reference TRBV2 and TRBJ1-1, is EPEVTQTPSHQVTQMGQEVILRCVPISNHLYFYWYRQILGQKVEFLVSFYNNEISEKSEIFDDQFSVERPDGSNFTLKIRSTKLEDSAMYFCASKSGMNTEAFFGQGTRLTVV.

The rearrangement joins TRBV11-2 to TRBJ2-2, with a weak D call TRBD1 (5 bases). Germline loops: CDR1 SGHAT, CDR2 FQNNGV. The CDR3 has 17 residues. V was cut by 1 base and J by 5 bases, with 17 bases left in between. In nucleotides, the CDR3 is TGTGCCAGCAGCTTAGTATCCTGGGGCTTGGGGACCGGGGAGCTGTTTTTT. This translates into CASSLVSWGLGTGELFF.

The CDR3 nucleotides are TGTGCCAGCAGCCTCACAAGAGGAATCAGTGGTCCGGCTGGAAACACCATATATTTT. Protein product: CASSLTRGISGPAGNTIYF. The V and J genes are TRBV7-6 and TRBJ1-3; D gene ambiguous. This CDR3 contains 19 residues. CDR1 SGHVS and CDR2 FNYEAQ come from the germline V gene. The ends were cut back, 5 bases at V and 2 bases at J, with 25 bases in the middle. Filled out from reference TRBV7-6 and TRBJ1-3, the complete variable domain reads GAGVSQSPRYKVTKRGQDVALRCDPISGHVSLYWYRQALGQGPEFLTYFNYEAQQDKSGLPNDRFSAERPEGSISTLTIQRTEQRDSAMYRCASSLTRGISGPAGNTIYFGEGSWLTVV.

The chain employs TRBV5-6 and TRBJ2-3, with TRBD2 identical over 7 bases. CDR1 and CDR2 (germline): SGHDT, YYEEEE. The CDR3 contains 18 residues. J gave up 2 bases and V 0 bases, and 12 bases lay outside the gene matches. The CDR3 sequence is CASSLAFSSGNSTDTQYF. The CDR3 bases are TGTGCCAGCAGCTTGGCCTTTTCCAGCGGGAACTCCACAGATACGCAGTATTTT. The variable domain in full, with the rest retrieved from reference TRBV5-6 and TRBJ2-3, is DAGVTQSPTHLIKTRGQQVTLRCSPKSGHDTVSWYQQALGQGPQFIFQYYEEEERQRGNFPDRFSGHQFPNYSSELNVNALLLGDSALYLCASSLAFSSGNSTDTQYFGPGTRLTVL.

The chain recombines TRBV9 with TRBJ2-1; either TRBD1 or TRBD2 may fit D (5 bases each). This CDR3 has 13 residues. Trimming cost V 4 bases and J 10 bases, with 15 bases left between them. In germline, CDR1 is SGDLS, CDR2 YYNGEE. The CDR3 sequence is CASSLGTVNEQFF. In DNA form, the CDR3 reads TGTGCCAGCAGCCTCGGGACCGTCAACGAGCAGTTCTTC.

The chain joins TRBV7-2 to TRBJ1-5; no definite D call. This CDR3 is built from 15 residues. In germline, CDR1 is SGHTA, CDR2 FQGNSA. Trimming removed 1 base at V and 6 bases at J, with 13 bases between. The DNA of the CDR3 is TGTGCCAGCAGCTTAGTGGGCAGCGAGGGTCAGCCCCAGCATTTT. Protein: CASSLVGSEGQPQHF.

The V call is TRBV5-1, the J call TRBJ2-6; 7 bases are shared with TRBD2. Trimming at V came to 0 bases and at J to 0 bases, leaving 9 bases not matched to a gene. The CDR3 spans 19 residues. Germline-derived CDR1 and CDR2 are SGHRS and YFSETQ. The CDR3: CASSLAGGNPSSGANVLTF. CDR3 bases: TGCGCCAGCAGCTTGGCCGGGGGGAACCCCAGCTCTGGGGCCAACGTCCTGACTTTC. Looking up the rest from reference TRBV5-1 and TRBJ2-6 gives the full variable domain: KAGVTQTPRYLIKTRGQQVTLSCSPISGHRSVSWYQQTPGQGLQFLFEYFSETQRNKGNFPGRFSGRQFSNSRSEMNVSTLELGDSALYLCASSLAGGNPSSGANVLTFGAGSRLTVL.

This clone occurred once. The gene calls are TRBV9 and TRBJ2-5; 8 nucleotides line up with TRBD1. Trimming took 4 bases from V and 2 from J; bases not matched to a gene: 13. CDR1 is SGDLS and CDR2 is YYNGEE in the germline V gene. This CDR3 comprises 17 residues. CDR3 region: CASSLGLSGGGQETQYF. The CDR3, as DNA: TGTGCCAGCAGCCTAGGACTTTCAGGGGGCGGTCAAGAGACCCAGTACTTC.

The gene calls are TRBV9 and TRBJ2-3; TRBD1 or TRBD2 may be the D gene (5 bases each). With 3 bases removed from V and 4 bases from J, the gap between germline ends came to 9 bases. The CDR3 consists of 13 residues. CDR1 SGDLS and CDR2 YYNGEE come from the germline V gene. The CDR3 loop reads CASSDGAADTQYF. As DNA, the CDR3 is TGTGCCAGCAGCGACGGGGCGGCAGATACGCAGTATTTT.